Below, 10 T cell receptor beta chains from the same sample are listed, as sequenced in a study of OX40 agonist ivuxolimab in advanced cancers. The data were produced by immunoSEQ multiplex PCR, yet TCRdb's version contains in-frame clones alone and is incomplete. The top ten hold just under 7% of the sample, which has more than 45,000 clones, 88% seen once. Sequencing was performed on CD4+ or CD8+ T cells sorted from blood, taken in a trial of the OX40 agonist ivuxolimab. These TCRs come from an adult with an advanced solid tumor such as melanoma, head and neck, liver or kidney cancer.

This clone was seen a few times. V and J are TRBV25-1 and TRBJ1-1; D ambiguous. Per the germline V gene, CDR1 is MGHDK and CDR2 is SYGVNS. The length of the CDR3 is 11 residues. V shed 10 bases and J shed 5 bases, with 11 bases lying between them. Written as DNA, the CDR3 is TGTGCCACCTCTAGGTATACTGAAGCTTTCTTT. Translating gives CATSRYTEAFF.

The gene calls are TRBV19 and TRBJ2-7; 7 bases align to TRBD2. Germline values: CDR1 LNHDA, CDR2 SQIVND (reference sequence). J lost 5 bases, V lost 3 bases, and 4 bases had no gene match. The CDR3 covers 13 residues. The CDR3 DNA sequence: TGTGCCAGTAGTATCAGGACTAGTGACGAGCAGTACTTC. Translation: CASSIRTSDEQYF. The variable domain in full, with the rest retrieved from reference TRBV19 and TRBJ2-7, is DGGITQSPKYLFRKEGQNVTLSCEQNLNHDAMYWYRQDPGQGLRLIYYSQIVNDFQKGDIAEGYSVSREKKESFPLTVTSAQKNPTAFYLCASSIRTSDEQYFGPGTRLTVT.

J is TRBJ2-2 and V is TRBV5-4, with 7 positions matching TRBD1. The CDR3 runs 17 residues. After removal of 3 bases from V and 0 bases from J, the junction contained 8 bases not matched to a gene. Germline-derived CDR1 and CDR2 are SGHNT and YYREEE (reference sequence). The CDR3 loop reads CASSSARQGSNTGELFF. The CDR3 DNA is TGTGCCAGCAGCTCCGCTAGACAGGGCTCGAACACCGGGGAGCTGTTTTTT.

This sequence joins TRBV6-5 and TRBJ1-1; the D gene is possibly TRBD1 (6 bases). This CDR3 has 13 amino acids. The V gene's germline CDR1 is MNHEY and CDR2 SVGAGI. V shed 3 bases and J shed 11 bases, with 16 bases lying between them. CDR3 loop: CASSYQQGSEAFF. The CDR3 DNA sequence: TGTGCCAGCAGTTATCAACAGGGTAGTGAGGCTTTCTTT.

The chain joins TRBV5-1 to TRBJ2-5, with D possibly TRBD1 on 6 matching bases. This CDR3 is 14 amino acids long. Per the germline V gene, CDR1 is SGHRS and CDR2 is YFSETQ. Trimming left V 6 bases short and J 1 base short, with 13 bases between. The CDR3 sequence is CASTTTGPQETQYF. CDR3 sequence (DNA): TGCGCCAGCACCACTACAGGGCCCCAAGAGACCCAGTACTTC.

This rearrangement joins TRBV2 to TRBJ2-5, with D uncertain. Germline V CDR1 and CDR2: SNHLY, FYNNEI. Trimming took off 1 base at V and 0 bases at J, with 6 bases between the two ends. The CDR3 is 14 amino acids. The CDR3 sequence: CASSEGIYQETQYF. CDR3 coding DNA: TGTGCCAGCAGTGAAGGGATTTACCAAGAGACCCAGTACTTC. Combining the CDR3 with reference TRBV2 and TRBJ2-5 gives the whole variable domain EPEVTQTPSHQVTQMGQEVILRCVPISNHLYFYWYRQILGQKVEFLVSFYNNEISEKSEIFDDQFSVERPDGSNFTLKIRSTKLEDSAMYFCASSEGIYQETQYFGPGTRLLVL.

The CDR3 coding sequence is TGTGCCTGGAGTGTAGGTCGACTAACGGGGGCCAACGTCCTGACTTTC. Amino acids: CAWSVGRLTGANVLTF. The genes are TRBV30 and TRBJ2-6; weak D call: TRBD2 (5 bases). The germline CDR1 and CDR2 sequences are GTSNPN and SVGIG (reference sequence). This CDR3 region has 16 residues. The V and J ends lost 0 bases and 4 bases respectively, with 13 bases between them.

This clone was seen just once. The chain employs TRBV19 and TRBJ1-4; D is undetermined. The CDR3 runs to 14 residues. Germline V lookup: CDR1 LNHDA, CDR2 SQIVND (reference sequence). Between the trimmed V and J ends, which lost 11 bases and 3 bases, there was a span of 16 bases. The CDR3 DNA is TGTGCCGTAATATCCTGGTTTGCTAATGAAAAACTGTTTTTT. This encodes CAVISWFANEKLFF.

V usage is TRBV28 and J usage is TRBJ2-7; 9 bases are shared with TRBD1. The V and J ends lost 3 bases and 5 bases, in that order; junction bases with no gene match: 17. CDR1 is MDHEN, CDR2 SYDVKM, per germline. The CDR3 contains 18 residues. In nucleotides, the CDR3 is TGTGCCAGCAGTTTTATGGTCGGTGGTGGGACAGGGCACCACGAGCAGTACTTC. It codes for CASSFMVGGGTGHHEQYF.

The chain couples TRBV7-6 to TRBJ2-3, with D hard to call. The CDR3 totals 16 residues. Germline loops: CDR1 SGHVS, CDR2 FNYEAQ. The ends were cut back, 1 base at V and 0 bases at J, with 11 bases in the middle. The CDR3 is CASSLVAGQSTDTQYF. The CDR3 DNA follows: TGTGCCAGCAGCTTAGTTGCAGGTCAGAGCACAGATACGCAGTATTTT. Variable domain in full (rest from reference TRBV7-6 and TRBJ2-3): GAGVSQSPRYKVTKRGQDVALRCDPISGHVSLYWYRQALGQGPEFLTYFNYEAQQDKSGLPNDRFSAERPEGSISTLTIQRTEQRDSAMYRCASSLVAGQSTDTQYFGPGTRLTVL.